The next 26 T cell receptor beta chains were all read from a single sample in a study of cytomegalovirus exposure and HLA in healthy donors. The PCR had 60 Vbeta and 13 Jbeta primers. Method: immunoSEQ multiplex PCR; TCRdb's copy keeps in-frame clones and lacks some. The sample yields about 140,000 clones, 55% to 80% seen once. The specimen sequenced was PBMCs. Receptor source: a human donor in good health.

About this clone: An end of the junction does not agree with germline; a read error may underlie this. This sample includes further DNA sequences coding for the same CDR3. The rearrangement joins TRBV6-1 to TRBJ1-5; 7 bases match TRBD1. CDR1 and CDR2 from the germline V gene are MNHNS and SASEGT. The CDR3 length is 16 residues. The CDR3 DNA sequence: TGTGCTAGCAGTGTATGGGGACAGCTGAGAAATCAGCCCCAGCATTTT. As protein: CASSVWGQLRNQPQHF.

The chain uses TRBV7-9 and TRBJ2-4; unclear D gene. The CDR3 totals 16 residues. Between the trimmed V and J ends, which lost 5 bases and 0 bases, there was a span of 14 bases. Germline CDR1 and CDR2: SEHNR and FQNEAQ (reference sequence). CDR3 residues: CASSPTKTIAKNIQYF. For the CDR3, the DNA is TGTGCCAGCAGCCCTACTAAGACCATAGCCAAAAACATTCAGTACTTC.

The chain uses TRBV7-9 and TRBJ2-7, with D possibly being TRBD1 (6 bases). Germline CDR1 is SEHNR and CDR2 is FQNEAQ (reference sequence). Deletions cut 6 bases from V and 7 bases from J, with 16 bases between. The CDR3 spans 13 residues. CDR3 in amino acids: CASRLDSRWEQYF. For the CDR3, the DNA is TGTGCCAGCAGGTTGGACAGCCGCTGGGAGCAGTACTTC.

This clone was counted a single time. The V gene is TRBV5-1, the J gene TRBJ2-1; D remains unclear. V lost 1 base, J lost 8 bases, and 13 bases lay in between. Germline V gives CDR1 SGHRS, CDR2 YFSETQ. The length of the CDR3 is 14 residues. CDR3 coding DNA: TGCGCCAGCAGCTTGCTCCAGATCCAGGATGAGCAGTTCTTC. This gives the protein CASSLLQIQDEQFF.

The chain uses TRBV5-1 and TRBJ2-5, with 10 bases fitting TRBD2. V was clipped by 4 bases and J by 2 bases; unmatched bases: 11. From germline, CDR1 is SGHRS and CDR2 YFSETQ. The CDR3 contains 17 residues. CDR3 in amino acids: CASSTGLAGVFQETQYF. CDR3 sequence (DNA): TGCGCCAGCAGCACGGGCCTAGCGGGGGTTTTTCAAGAGACCCAGTACTTC.

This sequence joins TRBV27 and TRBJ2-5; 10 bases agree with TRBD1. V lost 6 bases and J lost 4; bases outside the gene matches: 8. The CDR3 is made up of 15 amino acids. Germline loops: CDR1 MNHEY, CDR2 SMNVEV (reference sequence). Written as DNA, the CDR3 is TGTGCCAGCAGGGGGACAGGGGTCAGGGGAGAGACCCAGTACTTC. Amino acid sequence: CASRGTGVRGETQYF.

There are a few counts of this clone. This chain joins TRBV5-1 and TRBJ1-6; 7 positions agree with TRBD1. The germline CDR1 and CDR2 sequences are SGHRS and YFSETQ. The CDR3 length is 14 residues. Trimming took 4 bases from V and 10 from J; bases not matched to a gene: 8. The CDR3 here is CASSAGTVSSPLHF. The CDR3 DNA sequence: TGCGCCAGCAGCGCGGGGACAGTATCCTCACCCCTCCACTTT.

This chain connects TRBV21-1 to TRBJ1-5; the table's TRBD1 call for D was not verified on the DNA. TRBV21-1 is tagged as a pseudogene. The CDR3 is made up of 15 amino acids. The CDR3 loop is CASRLRDRAVQPQHF. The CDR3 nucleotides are TGTGCCAGCAGACTCCGGGACAGGGCTGTTCAGCCCCAGCATTTT.

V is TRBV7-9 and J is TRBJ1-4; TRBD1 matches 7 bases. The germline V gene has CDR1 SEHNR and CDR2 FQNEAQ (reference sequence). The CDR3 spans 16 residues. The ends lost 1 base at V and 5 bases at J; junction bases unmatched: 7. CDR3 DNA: TGTGCCAGCAGCTTAGGCCTACAGGGGACAAATGAAAAACTGTTTTTT. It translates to CASSLGLQGTNEKLFF.

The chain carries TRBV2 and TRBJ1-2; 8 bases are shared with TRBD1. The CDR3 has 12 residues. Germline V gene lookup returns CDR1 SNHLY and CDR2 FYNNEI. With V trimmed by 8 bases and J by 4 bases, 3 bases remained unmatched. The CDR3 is CASLTGAYGYTF. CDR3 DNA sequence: TGTGCCAGCCTGACAGGGGCCTATGGCTACACCTTC. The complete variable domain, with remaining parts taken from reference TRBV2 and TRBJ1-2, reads EPEVTQTPSHQVTQMGQEVILRCVPISNHLYFYWYRQILGQKVEFLVSFYNNEISEKSEIFDDQFSVERPDGSNFTLKIRSTKLEDSAMYFCASLTGAYGYTFGSGTRLTVV.

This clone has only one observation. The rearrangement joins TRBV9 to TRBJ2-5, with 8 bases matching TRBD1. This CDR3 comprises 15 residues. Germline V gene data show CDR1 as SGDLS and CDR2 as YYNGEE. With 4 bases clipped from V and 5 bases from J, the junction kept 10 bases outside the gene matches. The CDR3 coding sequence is TGTGCCAGCAGCTACAGACAGGGGCCAGGGGAGACCCAGTACTTC. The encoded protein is CASSYRQGPGETQYF.

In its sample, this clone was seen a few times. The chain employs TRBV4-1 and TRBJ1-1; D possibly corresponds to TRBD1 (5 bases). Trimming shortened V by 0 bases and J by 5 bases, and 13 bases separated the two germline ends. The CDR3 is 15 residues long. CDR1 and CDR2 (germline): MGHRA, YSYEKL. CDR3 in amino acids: CASSQEPEEGTEAFF. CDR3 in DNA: TGCGCCAGCAGCCAAGAGCCGGAGGAGGGGACTGAAGCTTTCTTT.

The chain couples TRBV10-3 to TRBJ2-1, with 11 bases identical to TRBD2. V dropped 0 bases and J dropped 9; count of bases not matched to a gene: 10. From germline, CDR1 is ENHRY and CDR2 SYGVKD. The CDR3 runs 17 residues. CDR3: CAISESIGTSGGGEQFF. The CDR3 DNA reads TGTGCCATCAGTGAGTCGATCGGGACTAGCGGAGGAGGTGAGCAGTTCTTC.

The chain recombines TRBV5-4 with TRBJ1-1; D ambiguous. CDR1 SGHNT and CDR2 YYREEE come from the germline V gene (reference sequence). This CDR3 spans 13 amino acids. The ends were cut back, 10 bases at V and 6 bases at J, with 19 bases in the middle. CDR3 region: CAAGEGVLAEAFF. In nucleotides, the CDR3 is TGTGCCGCGGGAGAGGGCGTGTTGGCTGAAGCTTTCTTT.

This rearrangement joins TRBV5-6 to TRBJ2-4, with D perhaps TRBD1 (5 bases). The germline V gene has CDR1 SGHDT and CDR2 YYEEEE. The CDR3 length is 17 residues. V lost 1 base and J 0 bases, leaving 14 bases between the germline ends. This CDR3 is CASSLISGRLAKNIQYF. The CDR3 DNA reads TGTGCCAGCAGCTTGATCTCAGGGCGACTAGCCAAAAACATTCAGTACTTC.

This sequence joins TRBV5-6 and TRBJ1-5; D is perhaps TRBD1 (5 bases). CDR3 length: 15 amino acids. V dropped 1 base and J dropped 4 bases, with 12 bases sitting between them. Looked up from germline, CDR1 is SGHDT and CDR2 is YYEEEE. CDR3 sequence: CASSLRGLKNQPQHF. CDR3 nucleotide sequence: TGTGCCAGCAGCTTGAGGGGACTCAAGAATCAGCCCCAGCATTTT.

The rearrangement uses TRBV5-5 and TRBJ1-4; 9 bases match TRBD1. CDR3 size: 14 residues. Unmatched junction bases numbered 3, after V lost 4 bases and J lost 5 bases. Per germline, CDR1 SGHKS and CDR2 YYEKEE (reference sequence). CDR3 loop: CASSVGQGNEKLFF. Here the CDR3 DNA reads TGTGCCAGCAGCGTGGGACAGGGAAATGAAAAACTGTTTTTT.

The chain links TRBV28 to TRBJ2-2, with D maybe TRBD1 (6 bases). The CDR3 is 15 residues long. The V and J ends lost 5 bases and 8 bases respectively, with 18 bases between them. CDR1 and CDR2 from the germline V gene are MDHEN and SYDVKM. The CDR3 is CASSEHQGWSGELFF. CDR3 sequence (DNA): TGTGCCAGCAGTGAACATCAGGGGTGGTCGGGGGAGCTGTTTTTT.

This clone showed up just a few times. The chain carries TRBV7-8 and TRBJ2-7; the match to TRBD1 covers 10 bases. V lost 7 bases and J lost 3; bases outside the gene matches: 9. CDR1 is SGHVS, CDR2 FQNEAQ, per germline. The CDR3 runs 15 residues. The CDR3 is CASTRPGQGDYEQYF. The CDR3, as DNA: TGTGCCAGCACCCGTCCCGGACAGGGGGACTACGAGCAGTACTTC.

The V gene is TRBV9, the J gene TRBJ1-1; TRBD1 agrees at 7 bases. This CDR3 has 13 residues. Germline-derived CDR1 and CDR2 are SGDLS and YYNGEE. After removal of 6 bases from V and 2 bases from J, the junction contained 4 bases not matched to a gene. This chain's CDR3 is CASNRDSNTEAFF. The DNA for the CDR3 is TGTGCCAGCAACCGGGACAGTAACACTGAAGCTTTCTTT.

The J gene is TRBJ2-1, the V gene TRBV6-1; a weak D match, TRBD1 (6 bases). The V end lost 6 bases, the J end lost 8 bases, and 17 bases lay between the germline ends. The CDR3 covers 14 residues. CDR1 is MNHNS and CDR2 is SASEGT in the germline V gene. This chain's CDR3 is CASSSKGYRDEQFF. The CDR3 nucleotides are TGTGCCAGCAGCTCTAAAGGATACAGGGATGAGCAGTTCTTC.

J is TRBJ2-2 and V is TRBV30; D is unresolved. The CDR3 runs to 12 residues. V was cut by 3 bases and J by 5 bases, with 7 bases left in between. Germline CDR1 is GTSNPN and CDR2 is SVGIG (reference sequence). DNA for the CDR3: TGTGCCTGGAGCTACCAAACCGGGGAGCTGTTTTTT. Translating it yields CAWSYQTGELFF.

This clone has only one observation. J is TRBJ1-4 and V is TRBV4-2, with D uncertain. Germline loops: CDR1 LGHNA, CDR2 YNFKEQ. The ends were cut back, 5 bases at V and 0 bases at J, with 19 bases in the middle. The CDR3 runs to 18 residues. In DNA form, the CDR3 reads TGTGCCAGCAGCGAAGCATTGGGCCCCGAAGCAACTAATGAAAAACTGTTTTTT. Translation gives CASSEALGPEATNEKLFF.

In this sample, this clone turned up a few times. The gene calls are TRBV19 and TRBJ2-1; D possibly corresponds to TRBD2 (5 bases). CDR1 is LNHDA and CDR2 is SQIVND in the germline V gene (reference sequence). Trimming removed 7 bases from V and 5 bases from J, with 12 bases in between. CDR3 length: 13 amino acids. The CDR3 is CASTPTRHNEQFF. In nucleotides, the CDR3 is TGTGCCAGTACCCCTACTAGACACAATGAGCAGTTCTTC.

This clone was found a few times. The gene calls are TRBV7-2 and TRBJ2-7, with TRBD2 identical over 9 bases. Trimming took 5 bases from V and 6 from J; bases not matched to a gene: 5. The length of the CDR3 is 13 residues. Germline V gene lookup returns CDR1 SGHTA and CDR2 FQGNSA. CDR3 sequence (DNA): TGTGCCAGCAGCATGGAACTAGCGGGCGAGCAGTACTTC. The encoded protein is CASSMELAGEQYF.

This CDR3 is CASSYPSGYGYTF. Here the CDR3 DNA reads TGTGCCAGCAGTTACCCTTCAGGATACGGCTACACCTTC. This chain joins TRBV6-6 and TRBJ1-2; D remains ambiguous. Trimming removed 2 bases from V and 8 bases from J, with 12 bases in between. Per germline, CDR1 MNHNY and CDR2 SVGAGI (reference sequence). The CDR3 totals 13 residues.